These 26 T cell receptor beta chains were sequenced from one sample in a study of T cells in Graves' hyperthyroidism and ophthalmopathy. RNA transcripts gave rise to amplified TCR beta CDR3 regions. TCR CDR3 regions were first amplified by RT-PCR with HTBI primers. From the multiplex PCR reads, TCRdb called clonotypes with MiXCR, one entry per CDR3 protein. The data contain around 620,000 distinct CDR3 sequences, around 15% of them singletons. The sequenced sample consisted of blood. Receptors originate from a woman younger than 45 with Graves' hyperthyroidism.

The table lists this clonotype with many counts. V and J are TRBV28 and TRBJ2-3; D might be TRBD1 (6 bases). Germline-derived CDR1 and CDR2 are MDHEN and SYDVKM. The CDR3 consists of 15 residues. V was cut by 4 bases and J by 0 bases, with 11 bases left in between. The CDR3 nucleotides are TGTGCCAGCAGTTCAAGGGACACAAGCACAGATACGCAGTATTTT. Protein: CASSSRDTSTDTQYF.

This clonotype was seen at least ten times. The chain couples TRBV3-1 to TRBJ2-7; TRBD2 agrees at 10 bases. This CDR3 spans 16 amino acids. The trim removed 4 bases at V and 1 base at J, leaving 7 bases unmatched. Per germline, CDR1 LGHDT and CDR2 YNNKEL (reference sequence). DNA of the CDR3: TGTGCCAGCAGCCCCCAATTAGCGGGAGGATCCTACGAGCAGTACTTC. Amino acids: CASSPQLAGGSYEQYF.

This chain uses TRBV4-1 with TRBJ2-7; possible D gene TRBD1, 6 bases. Trimming took off 5 bases at V and 3 bases at J, with 14 bases between the two ends. This CDR3 is 14 amino acids long. The germline V gene has CDR1 MGHRA and CDR2 YSYEKL. CDR3 amino acids: CASSEGGAGYEQYF. DNA for the CDR3: TGCGCCAGCAGCGAAGGGGGTGCGGGCTACGAGCAGTACTTC.

This clonotype was counted between two and nine times. The chain combines TRBV30 with TRBJ1-6; D is perhaps TRBD1 (6 bases). Trimming left V 1 base short and J 7 bases short, with 8 bases between. This CDR3 has 13 amino acids. The V gene's germline CDR1 is GTSNPN and CDR2 SVGIG (reference sequence). CDR3 loop: CAWSAGANSPLHF. The DNA of the CDR3 is TGTGCCTGGAGTGCAGGGGCAAATTCACCCCTCCACTTT.

This clonotype was observed at least ten times. The chain is built from TRBV12-3 or TRBV12-4 and TRBJ2-7, with D perhaps matching TRBD2 (6 bases). The CDR3 is 12 residues long. V lost 6 bases to trimming and J lost 4 bases, with 10 bases between them. CDR3 sequence: CASSPGVYEQYF. As DNA, the CDR3 is TGTGCCAGCAGCCCGGGGGTATACGAGCAGTACTTC.

This clonotype has more than one count but fewer than ten. The V call is TRBV6-5, the J call TRBJ1-3; the D gene is possibly TRBD1 (6 bases). Trimming removed 4 bases from V and 3 bases from J, with 16 bases in between. CDR1 is MNHEY and CDR2 is SVGAGI in the germline V gene. The CDR3 extends over 16 amino acids. The CDR3 nucleotides read TGTGCCAGCAGTTCCTCGAGAGGAGGGGGTGGAAACACCATATATTTT. This gives the protein CASSSSRGGGGNTIYF.

V usage is TRBV7-9 and J usage is TRBJ2-1; 8 bases fit TRBD1. Germline CDR1 reads SEHNR; CDR2 reads FQNEAQ (reference sequence). V gave up 8 bases and J gave up 4 bases; unmatched junction bases: 7. This CDR3 has 14 amino acids. The CDR3 loop is CASLRQGSYNEQFF. Here the CDR3 DNA reads TGTGCCAGCCTTAGACAGGGGAGTTACAATGAGCAGTTCTTC.

As concerns this clonotype: One junction end does not reproduce the germline sequence, and a read error may be involved. The chain carries TRBV5-1 and TRBJ2-1; D ambiguous. CDR3 length: 12 residues. The V gene's germline CDR1 is SGHRS and CDR2 YFSETQ. The CDR3 loop reads CASSLDPEEQFF. As DNA, the CDR3 is TGTGCCAGCAGTTTGGACCCGGAGGAGCAGTTCTTC.

The table lists this clonotype with a few counts. V usage is TRBV20-1 and J usage is TRBJ2-4; unclear D gene. Germline V gives CDR1 DFQATT, CDR2 SNEGSKA (reference sequence). There are 15 residues in the CDR3. Trimming left V 6 bases short and J 0 bases short, with 15 bases between. CDR3 bases: TGCAGTGCCGACGTTGGCAGACTAGCCAAAAACATTCAGTACTTC. This codes for CSADVGRLAKNIQYF.

The table lists this clonotype with a few counts. The chain links TRBV19 to TRBJ2-3; no definite D call. V lost 4 bases and J lost 1, with 9 bases in between. The CDR3 spans 14 residues. Germline CDR1 and CDR2: LNHDA and SQIVND (reference sequence). CDR3: CASSRASGTDTQYF. The CDR3 DNA follows: TGTGCCAGTAGTAGGGCATCGGGCACAGATACGCAGTATTTT.

This clonotype has at least ten counts. The chain has TRBV20-1 and TRBJ1-1; no definite D call. Germline V gene sequence: CDR1 DFQATT, CDR2 SNEGSKA (reference sequence). This CDR3 is built from 12 residues. Trimming shortened V by 0 bases and J by 4 bases, and 6 bases separated the two germline ends. The CDR3 nucleotides are TGCAGTGCTAGAGAAGGTAGCACTGAAGCTTTCTTT. Translated: CSAREGSTEAFF.

V gene TRBV5-1 combines with J gene TRBJ1-2; tentative D call: TRBD1 (6 bases). CDR1 is SGHRS, CDR2 YFSETQ, per germline. The CDR3 has 17 amino acids. Trimming stripped 0 bases from V and 0 bases from J, with 15 bases between. The CDR3 DNA reads TGCGCCAGCAGCTTGGAGTTTTACAGGGATCCTAACTATGGCTACACCTTC. The encoded protein is CASSLEFYRDPNYGYTF.

This chain connects TRBV7-6 to TRBJ1-5; TRBD1 agrees at 10 bases. This CDR3 region has 17 residues. Germline CDR1 and CDR2: SGHVS and FNYEAQ. V lost 5 bases, J lost 6 bases, and 13 bases stayed unmatched. CDR3 DNA sequence: TGTGCCAGCAGCACTGTCGGGACAGGGGATTCGGGTCAGCCCCAGCATTTT. Translation gives CASSTVGTGDSGQPQHF.

This clonotype was counted ten times or more. The chain combines TRBV6-1 with TRBJ2-7, with a tentative D call TRBD2 (5 bases). Germline V gene sequence: CDR1 MNHNS, CDR2 SASEGT. V lost 5 bases and J 0 bases, leaving 20 bases between the germline ends. The CDR3 contains 17 residues. The CDR3 DNA sequence: TGTGCCAGCAGTTACGTTATTTTCGAGGGAAGCTCCTACGAGCAGTACTTC. Translation: CASSYVIFEGSSYEQYF.

This clonotype was seen many times. The CDR3 region has the DNA TGCAGCGTTGAGTTGGACGGACGACACTACGAGCAGTACTTC. It is translated as CSVELDGRHYEQYF. This chain links TRBV29-1 with TRBJ2-7, with D unclear. V was cut by 3 bases and J by 3 bases, with 15 bases left in between. The CDR3 totals 14 residues. Germline assignment: CDR1 SQVTM and CDR2 ANQGSEA.

This clonotype was recorded at least ten times. CDR3 nucleotides: TGTGCCAGCAGTTTAGTGGGTCAGGGGGACGAGCAGTACTTC. It yields the protein CASSLVGQGDEQYF. The chain couples TRBV12-3 or TRBV12-4 to TRBJ2-7, with 7 positions matching TRBD1. Trimming removed 1 base from V and 5 bases from J; junction bases left unmatched: 5. The CDR3 is made up of 14 amino acids.

This clonotype was counted at least ten times. This sequence joins TRBV11-2 and TRBJ2-3, with D possibly being TRBD2 (6 bases). V was pared by 1 base and J by 3 bases, with 11 bases between. The germline V gene encodes CDR1 SGHAT and CDR2 FQNNGV. The CDR3 sequence is 15 residues long. This CDR3 is CASSLVARGTDTQYF. The CDR3 coding sequence is TGTGCCAGCAGCTTAGTGGCCCGGGGGACAGATACGCAGTATTTT.

In its sample, this clonotype was seen many times. The chain combines TRBV12-3 or TRBV12-4 with TRBJ2-3, with D possibly TRBD2 on 5 matching bases. There are 15 residues in the CDR3. Trimming cost V 7 bases and J 5 bases, with 19 bases left between them. The CDR3: CASTSSGFGGDTQYF. The DNA for the CDR3 is TGTGCCAGCACCTCGTCGGGGTTCGGAGGAGATACGCAGTATTTT.

This clonotype was detected many times. The rearrangement joins TRBV24-1 to TRBJ2-3; TRBD1 matches 7 bases. V dropped 1 base and J dropped 8; count of bases not matched to a gene: 11. The CDR3 spans 16 residues. Germline loops: CDR1 KGHDR, CDR2 SFDVKD. CDR3 sequence reads: CATSDFSGQRYGTQYF. The CDR3, as DNA: TGTGCCACCAGTGATTTTTCGGGACAGCGATACGGTACGCAGTATTTT.

The table lists this clonotype with many counts. The CDR3 DNA reads as TGTGCCATCAGAGACGGGAGCAGCTACGAGCAGTACTTC. This translates into CAIRDGSSYEQYF. V usage is TRBV10-3 and J usage is TRBJ2-7; possible D gene TRBD2, 6 bases. CDR1 ENHRY and CDR2 SYGVKD come from the germline V gene. CDR3 size: 13 residues. With 6 bases removed from V and 3 bases from J, the gap between germline ends came to 12 bases.

The chain has TRBV7-8 and TRBJ2-6, with 10 bases that match TRBD1. V was clipped by 5 bases and J by 0 bases; unmatched bases: 10. The CDR3 consists of 19 residues. Germline loops: CDR1 SGHVS, CDR2 FQNEAQ. For the CDR3, the DNA is TGTGCCAGCAGCCGGGACAGGGGCTTGTTTAGCTCTGGGGCCAACGTCCTGACTTTC. Translating it yields CASSRDRGLFSSGANVLTF. Full variable domain (rest looked up from reference TRBV7-8 and TRBJ2-6): GAGVSQSPRYKVAKRGQDVALRCDPISGHVSLFWYQQALGQGPEFLTYFQNEAQLDKSGLPSDRFFAERPEGSVSTLKIQRTQQEDSAVYLCASSRDRGLFSSGANVLTFGAGSRLTVL.

This clonotype was picked up many times. The chain couples TRBV7-2 to TRBJ2-7, with TRBD2 matching 11 bases. CDR1 is SGHTA and CDR2 is FQGNSA in the germline V gene. V lost 5 bases, J lost 4 bases, and 10 bases stayed unmatched. This CDR3 spans 16 amino acids. CDR3 amino acids: CASSDVMASGRYEQYF. The CDR3 DNA is TGTGCCAGCAGCGATGTAATGGCTAGCGGGAGGTACGAGCAGTACTTC.

The rearrangement links TRBV19 to TRBJ2-2; D is uncertain. The CDR3 contains 14 residues. Germline-derived CDR1 and CDR2 are LNHDA and SQIVND (reference sequence). Trimming stripped 3 bases from V and 3 bases from J, with 8 bases between. As DNA, the CDR3 is TGTGCCAGTAGTATCGGGCCGTACACCGGGGAGCTGTTTTTT. Translating gives CASSIGPYTGELFF. The variable domain in full, with the rest retrieved from reference TRBV19 and TRBJ2-2, is DGGITQSPKYLFRKEGQNVTLSCEQNLNHDAMYWYRQDPGQGLRLIYYSQIVNDFQKGDIAEGYSVSREKKESFPLTVTSAQKNPTAFYLCASSIGPYTGELFFGEGSRLTVL.

This clonotype was detected only a few times. The V call is TRBV20-1, the J call TRBJ1-5; TRBD1 matches 8 bases. CDR1 DFQATT and CDR2 SNEGSKA come from the germline V gene (reference sequence). The length of the CDR3 is 12 residues. Losses at the gene ends were 6 bases for V and 7 bases for J; bases not matched to a gene: 5. The CDR3: CSASTGDQPQHF. The CDR3 bases are TGCAGTGCGTCGACAGGGGACCAGCCCCAGCATTTT.

J is TRBJ2-6 and V is TRBV28; D uncertain. The CDR3 length is 13 residues. Between the trimmed V and J ends, which lost 3 bases and 11 bases, there was a span of 11 bases. Germline V gene data show CDR1 as MDHEN and CDR2 as SYDVKM. As DNA, the CDR3 is TGTGCCAGCAGTTTTAACAGTCGACACGTCCTGACTTTC. This codes for CASSFNSRHVLTF. Drawing the rest from reference TRBV28 and TRBJ2-6, the complete variable domain is DVKVTQSSRYLVKRTGEKVFLECVQDMDHENMFWYRQDPGLGLRLIYFSYDVKMKEKGDIPEGYSVSREKKERFSLILESASTNQTSMYLCASSFNSRHVLTFGAGSRLTVL.

This clonotype occurred a few times. The chain is built from TRBV20-1 and TRBJ2-4; tentative D call: TRBD1 (5 bases). Deletions cut 4 bases from V and 8 bases from J, with 9 bases between. The CDR3 totals 11 residues. CDR1 and CDR2 (germline): DFQATT, SNEGSKA (reference sequence). The DNA of the CDR3 is TGCAGTGCTAAGCAGGGCGACATTCAGTACTTC. Protein product: CSAKQGDIQYF.